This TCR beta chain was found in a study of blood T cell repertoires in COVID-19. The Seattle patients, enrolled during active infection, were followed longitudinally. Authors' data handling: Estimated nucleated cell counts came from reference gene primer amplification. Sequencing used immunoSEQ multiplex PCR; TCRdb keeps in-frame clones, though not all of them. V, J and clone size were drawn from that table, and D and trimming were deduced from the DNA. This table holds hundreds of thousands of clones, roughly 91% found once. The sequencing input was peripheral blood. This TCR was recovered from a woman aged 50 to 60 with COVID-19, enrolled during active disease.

The CDR3, as DNA: TGTGCCAGCAGCCCCCCGACAGGGTTCGGGGAAGCTTTCTTT. Encoded protein: CASSPPTGFGEAFF. The chain combines TRBV5-4 with TRBJ1-1, with TRBD1 matching 7 bases. The CDR3 has 14 amino acids. Germline CDR1 is SGHNT and CDR2 is YYREEE (reference sequence). Unmatched junction bases numbered 11, after V lost 4 bases and J lost 8 bases.